This TCR beta chain was obtained from a study of blood T cells in healthy people across ages (dated by TCRdb to 2014 to 2015). Context from the whole study: In model experiments, template switching captured roughly one uniquely barcoded TCR beta cDNA molecule for every two T cells. The study measured age-related changes in TCR beta repertoire diversity using deep sequencing normalized with unique cDNA molecular identifiers. Donors were grouped into four age groups: young (average 16 years), middle-aged (approximately 41), aged (around 60) and long-lived (82). To avoid experimental bias, donors of different ages were distributed randomly across sequencing lanes. Using the same blood draw, the study looked at two additional independent replicas of 1 million unique cDNA reads for two donors, one aged 18 to 29 and the other aged 80 or older. On the study overall, not on this receptor specifically: Since profiling was done on bulk unsorted PBMCs, naive and antigen-experienced compartments could not be conclusively compared. Compared with the aged group, the long-lived group had more naive CD4+ T cells, fewer expanded clones and increased TCR diversity, suggesting age selection. Observed TCR beta diversity correlated strongly with the percentage of naive T cells measured by flow cytometry. The CMV infection status of donors was not known, potentially confounding age-related changes in expanded clonotypes. Total diversity estimates from one million sequenced T cells were considered lower bounds and underestimates. Observed TCR beta diversity per million T cells fell roughly linearly with age, and a significant reduction was already apparent by age roughly 40.

This clonotype has just a few counts. Its antigen remains undetermined. The input lacks base qualities; no much larger clone sits a single base away. The germline V gene sets CDR1 to SGHTA and CDR2 to FQGNSA. Taken from cysteine to phenylalanine, the CDR3 has 13 residues. This entry keeps only the CDR3 DNA: 39 bases, framed from base 1. V sheds 5 bases and J sheds 6 bases, leaving 14 bases between their ends. The library was obtained by 5' RACE. The instrument was an Illumina HiSeq 2500. The second PCR ran for roughly 7 to 11 cycles and used a J-beta primer mix along with a sample-barcoded 5' primer. A unique molecular identifier was introduced onto each TCR beta cDNA molecule by a template-switch 5' adaptor carrying 12 random nucleotides. Each sample yielded at least 2.5 million CDR3-containing paired-end reads. First-strand cDNA synthesis was performed from all RNA using the Mint cDNA synthesis kit, with priming by a TRBC-specific oligonucleotide. Following uracil-DNA glycosylase treatment, all cDNA underwent a first 18-cycle PCR with the universal primers M1SS and BC2_uni_R. Under the source paper's analysis protocol: Each sample was normalized by randomly selecting 1 million high-quality reads, each carrying a distinct molecular identifier. Reads with shared molecular identifiers were discarded instead of being binned into consensus sequences. CDR3 identification, clonotype clustering and error correction used MiTCR with a Q25 quality threshold and the strictest error-elimination algorithm. A nonparametric unseen species model using Euler transformation provided a lower-bound estimate of total TCR beta diversity. TCRdb trimmed the raw reads at Q25, called clones with MiXCR and kept productive beta chains. Duplicate CDR3 protein sequences are folded into a single record with the most common DNA and genes. V and J calls and clone size were set by TCRdb, not the authors. For this sample the table gives some 700,000 distinct CDR3 sequences, of which roughly 45% were detected only once. Less than 25% of the sample is in the top ten clones.

The donors were around 39 Caucasian individuals from Russia, aged roughly 6 to 100 years, who were systemically healthy. Around 10 milliliters of peripheral blood were drawn from each donor into EDTA-treated Vacutainer tubes. Ficoll-Paque density-gradient centrifugation was used to isolate PBMCs, with at least 6.5 million per sample. Trizol reagent was used to extract total RNA from the PBMCs, yielding at least 6 micrograms per sample. For every donor, an aliquot of PBMCs went through flow cytometry to measure the percentages of naive CD45RAhigh/CD27high T cells. The specimen was blood. The chain is assembled from TRBV7-2 and TRBJ2-7, with TRBD1 tentatively as D gene (5 bases match). This TCR derives from a woman aged 55-69 years in good health. For the CDR3, the sequence is CASSQGTPGEQYF. The DNA sequence reads TGTGCCAGCAGCCAGGGAACCCCCGGCGAGCAGTACTTC.